The following is a T cell receptor beta chain sequence with its context. The antigen is unknown. V dropped 3 bases and J dropped 8 bases, with 8 bases sitting between them. Germline V gives CDR1 KGHSH, CDR2 LQKENI. The CDR3 is made up of 12 amino acids. The sample originates from a study of blood T cells in healthy people across ages. Whole-study findings and limits: Diversity figures based on one million T cells were deemed too low. Donor CMV status was unknown, possibly confounding expanded clonotype changes.

Caucasian individuals from Russia who were healthy and aged about 6 to 95 acted as donors. Combining a sample-barcoded 5' primer with a J-beta primer mix, a second PCR ran for roughly 7 to 12 cycles. Each CDR3 protein is one row after TCRdb ran MiXCR on the 5' RACE reads. Of around 1.5 million distinct CDR3 sequences listed, 42% are singletons. The chain combines TRBV18 with TRBJ2-1; no reliable D call. Sequenced: blood. This TCR was recovered from a woman aged 18-29 years in good health. The CDR3 sequence is CASSPLKDEQFF. The CDR3 coding sequence is TGTGCCAGCTCACCGCTAAAGGATGAGCAGTTCTTC.